A single sample gave rise to the 13 T cell receptor beta chains below, sequenced in a study of beta chain features in type 1 diabetes. Their recognized antigens are unknown. Study-level results: In every one of the four CD4+ subsets, TCRB CDR3s were moderately but significantly shorter in Type 1 diabetes patients.

The entirety of the isolated RNA underwent reverse transcription, so expressed TCRB transcripts were sequenced. Data came from immunoSEQ multiplex PCR; TCRdb stores just in-frame clones and leaves some out. Here the sample spans approximately 150,000 clones, 10% to 15% being singletons. What was sequenced was central memory CD4+ T cells from blood. Source of these receptors: a man younger than 35 with type 1 diabetes.

This clone was seen more than once but under ten times. This rearrangement joins TRBV6-1 to TRBJ1-3; 8 bases are shared with TRBD1. There are 16 residues in the CDR3. Germline lookup yields CDR1 MNHNS and CDR2 SASEGT. V lost 0 bases, J lost 2 bases, and 3 bases stayed unmatched. In DNA form, the CDR3 reads TGTGCCAGCAGTGAAGCCGGACAGGGAGCTGGAAACACCATATATTTT. Amino acids: CASSEAGQGAGNTIYF.

V usage is TRBV28 and J usage is TRBJ1-5; 7 bases are a match to TRBD1. CDR1 MDHEN and CDR2 SYDVKM come from the germline V gene. Trimming at V came to 8 bases and at J to 0 bases, leaving 10 bases not matched to a gene. This CDR3 region has 16 residues. The CDR3 DNA follows: TGTGCCAGCGGGGGACAGAAGACATATAGCAATCAGCCCCAGCATTTT. Amino acid sequence: CASGGQKTYSNQPQHF.

The V gene is TRBV9, the J gene TRBJ1-4; D gene unclear. CDR1 is SGDLS and CDR2 is YYNGEE in the germline V gene. CDR3 length equals 16 residues. V was cut by 0 bases and J by 8 bases, with 17 bases left in between. CDR3 protein: CASSVASGLLGEKLFF. The CDR3 DNA follows: TGTGCCAGCAGCGTAGCTAGTGGATTACTAGGGGAAAAACTGTTTTTT.

The genes are TRBV30 and TRBJ2-1, with D perhaps TRBD1 (5 bases). Deletions cut 2 bases from V and 3 bases from J, with 11 bases between. There are 14 residues in the CDR3. Per the germline V gene, CDR1 is GTSNPN and CDR2 is SVGIG (reference sequence). This CDR3 reads CAWSRGASYNEQFF. DNA for the CDR3: TGTGCCTGGAGTCGTGGGGCCAGCTACAATGAGCAGTTCTTC.

This sequence joins TRBV5-4 and TRBJ2-7, with D perhaps being TRBD1 or TRBD2 (5 bases each). Between the trimmed V and J ends, which lost 1 base and 2 bases, there was a span of 13 bases. Germline V gene lookup returns CDR1 SGHNT and CDR2 YYREEE (reference sequence). This CDR3 has 15 amino acids. In nucleotides, the CDR3 is TGTGCCAGCAGCTTGCGAGGGGCGGAGGCCTACGAGCAGTACTTC. Its protein is CASSLRGAEAYEQYF.

V is TRBV9 and J is TRBJ1-2, with D perhaps TRBD1 (6 bases). The germline V gene has CDR1 SGDLS and CDR2 YYNGEE. V lost 1 base, J lost 7 bases, and 17 bases lay in between. The CDR3 is made up of 15 amino acids. CDR3 sequence reads: CASSVNSGTSAGYTF. The CDR3 DNA sequence: TGTGCCAGCAGCGTAAACTCCGGGACAAGCGCTGGCTACACCTTC.

The table lists this clone with many counts. The same CDR3 arises from other DNA sequences in this sample as well. The chain combines TRBV30 with TRBJ1-2; the D is unclear. The germline gives CDR1 GTSNPN, CDR2 SVGIG (reference sequence). There are 11 residues in the CDR3. Between the trimmed V and J ends, which lost 1 base and 5 bases, there was a span of 5 bases. The CDR3 DNA reads TGTGCCTGGAGTGGGGGATATGGCTACACCTTC. It codes for CAWSGGYGYTF.

Details on this clone: This likely reflects a read error, since a far larger clone is one base away. The gene calls are TRBV30 and TRBJ2-5; D gene ambiguous. CDR1 and CDR2 from the germline V gene are GTSNPN and SVGIG (reference sequence). The CDR3 totals 13 residues. Trimming shortened V by 1 base and J by 2 bases, and 8 bases separated the two germline ends. The CDR3 nucleotides are TGTGCCTGGAGTGGACGGCGGCAAGAGACCCAGTACTTC. Translated, it gives CAWSGRRQETQYF.

This clone was detected a few times. CDR3 sequence reads: CASSRTSVADTQYF. The CDR3, as DNA: TGTGCCAGCAGTAGGACTAGCGTTGCAGATACGCAGTATTTT. The V gene is TRBV2, the J gene TRBJ2-3; TRBD2 agrees at 9 bases. V lost 5 bases to trimming and J lost 4 bases; unmatched junction nucleotides: 4. Looked up from germline, CDR1 is SNHLY and CDR2 is FYNNEI. This CDR3 has 14 amino acids.

The rearrangement joins TRBV6-5 to TRBJ2-7; 9 bases are shared with TRBD1. CDR1 MNHEY and CDR2 SVGAGI come from the germline V gene. This CDR3 region has 12 residues. V lost 6 bases and J lost 9; bases outside the gene matches: 6. For the CDR3, the DNA is TGTGCCAGCAGGTCGACAGGGGGAGGGCAGTACTTC. Encoded protein: CASRSTGGGQYF.

This clone has a handful of counts. The rearrangement links TRBV6-1 to TRBJ2-7; 7 bases agree with TRBD2. Losses at the gene ends were 3 bases for V and 2 bases for J; bases not matched to a gene: 13. Germline CDR1 reads MNHNS; CDR2 reads SASEGT. The CDR3 totals 17 residues. The CDR3 DNA reads TGTGCCAGCAGTGACCCCACTTCCAGCGGGAAGCCCTACGAGCAGTACTTC. Translation gives CASSDPTSSGKPYEQYF.

The rearrangement links TRBV6-6 to TRBJ2-7; D unclear. Germline assignment: CDR1 MNHNY and CDR2 SVGAGI (reference sequence). With 0 bases removed from V and 5 bases from J, the gap between germline ends came to 8 bases. CDR3 size: 13 residues. The CDR3 reads CASSYSGFNEQYF. The CDR3 DNA reads as TGTGCCAGCAGTTACTCTGGGTTCAACGAGCAGTACTTC.

This clone was seen more than once but under ten times. The CDR3 DNA reads TGTGCCAGCACCCGAGAGGCCGGCTACGAGCAGTACTTC. Translating it yields CASTREAGYEQYF. V is TRBV6-5 and J is TRBJ2-7; D gene uncertain. V was pared by 7 bases and J by 3 bases, with 13 bases between. CDR3 length: 13 amino acids. Germline-derived CDR1 and CDR2 are MNHEY and SVGAGI.